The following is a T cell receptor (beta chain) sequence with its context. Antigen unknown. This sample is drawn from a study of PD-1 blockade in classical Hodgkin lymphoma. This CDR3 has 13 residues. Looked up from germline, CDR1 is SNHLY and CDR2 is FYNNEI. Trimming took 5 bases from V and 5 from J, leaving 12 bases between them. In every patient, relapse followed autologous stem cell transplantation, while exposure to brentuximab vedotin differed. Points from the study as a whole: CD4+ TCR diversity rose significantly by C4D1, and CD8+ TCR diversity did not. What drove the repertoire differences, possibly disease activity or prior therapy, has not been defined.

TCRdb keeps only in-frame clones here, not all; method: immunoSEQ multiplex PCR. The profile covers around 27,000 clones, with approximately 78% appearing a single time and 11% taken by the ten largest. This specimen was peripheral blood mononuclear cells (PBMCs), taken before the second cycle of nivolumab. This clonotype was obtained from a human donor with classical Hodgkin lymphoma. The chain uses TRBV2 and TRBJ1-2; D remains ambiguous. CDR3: CASSPGPSYGYTF. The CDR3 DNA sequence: TGTGCCAGCAGTCCCGGTCCCTCATATGGCTACACCTTC.